This T cell receptor beta chain was identified during a study of T cells in Graves' hyperthyroidism and ophthalmopathy. Turning to the study itself: Before treatment of any kind, peripheral blood was taken at initial diagnosis.

This clonotype occurred many times. The source material, RNA transcripts, was used to amplify TCR beta CDR3 regions. When the TCR CDR3 underwent first-round RT-PCR, the HTBI primer set was used. TCRdb independently ran MiXCR on the multiplex PCR reads; one entry per CDR3 protein. This table holds hundreds of thousands of distinct CDR3 sequences, about 12% found once. The sequence was collected from a woman between 18 and 29 years old with Graves' hyperthyroidism. Sequenced material: blood.

This CDR3 is CSARGWDSIYGYTF. The CDR3 region has the DNA TGCAGTGCTAGAGGTTGGGACAGCATCTATGGCTACACCTTC. This rearrangement joins TRBV20-1 to TRBJ1-2; 7 positions match TRBD1. The germline CDR1 and CDR2 sequences are DFQATT and SNEGSKA (reference sequence). The CDR3 is 14 amino acids. V shed 1 base, J shed 4 bases, and the junction held 6 bases outside the gene matches.